This is a list of T cell receptor beta chains from one sample in a study of T cell responses to AZD1222 COVID-19 vaccine. Measured with immunoSEQ multiplex PCR; TCRdb has only the in-frame clones, and not every one. The repertoire holds some 280,000 clones, almost 95% seen once, with about 0.5% in the top ten. Sequenced here: peripheral blood, sampled 28 days after the second AZD1222 dose. The receptors originated from an adult who received the AZD1222 COVID-19 vaccine. Each CDR3 is given with its conserved first and last residue. D genes are given only for firm matches. Clone size is shown for a subset of rows, as once, few, many or a class of expanded clone.

v_call	d_call	j_call	clone_size	cdr3_aa	cdr3_nt
TRBV7-2	-	TRBJ2-7	-	CASSLGRIYEQYF	TGTGCCAGCAGCTTAGGGCGGATCTACGAGCAGTACTTC
TRBV10-1	-	TRBJ1-1	-	CASSVAHLDRNTEAFF	TGCGCCAGCAGTGTGGCCCACCTGGACCGGAACACTGAAGCTTTCTTT
TRBV12-5	-	TRBJ1-2	-	CASHLQRNYGYTF	TGTGCTAGCCATCTTCAAAGAAACTATGGCTACACCTTC
TRBV2	-	TRBJ1-1	-	CASGEPTNTEAFF	TGTGCCAGCGGGGAACCAACGAACACTGAAGCTTTCTTT
TRBV6-5	-	TRBJ2-1	-	CASSPNGGAYNEQFF	TGTGCCAGCAGTCCTAATGGCGGCGCCTACAATGAGCAGTTCTTC
TRBV25-1	-	TRBJ2-2	-	CASSVAGESRTGELFF	TGTGCCAGCAGCGTTGCAGGGGAGAGTCGTACCGGGGAGCTGTTTTTT
TRBV6-1	-	TRBJ2-6	-	CASSELSGANVLTF	TGTGCCAGCAGTGAACTCTCTGGGGCCAACGTCCTGACTTTC
TRBV7-9	-	TRBJ1-1	-	CASSSHTEAFF	TGTGCCAGCAGCTCCCACACTGAAGCTTTCTTT
TRBV7-9	-	TRBJ2-7	once	CASSGREGRTEDEQYF	TGTGCCAGCAGCGGCCGGGAAGGCCGAACAGAGGATGAGCAGTACTTC
TRBV27	-	TRBJ2-5	-	CASSSLAKETQYF	TGTGCCAGCAGTTCTCTAGCGAAAGAGACCCAGTACTTC
TRBV4-2	-	TRBJ2-7	-	CASRPVVYEQYF	TGTGCCAGCAGACCCGTCGTCTACGAGCAGTACTTC
TRBV24-1	-	TRBJ2-5	-	CATSDFRAGDTQYF	TGTGCCACCAGTGATTTTCGAGCAGGGGATACCCAGTACTTC
TRBV29-1	TRBD1	TRBJ1-1	-	CDRQGLNTEAFF	TGCGACCGACAGGGCCTGAACACTGAAGCTTTCTTT
TRBV5-6	-	TRBJ1-1	-	CASSPARGSGNSKAFF	TGTGCCAGCAGCCCGGCCAGGGGCTCCGGGAACTCTAAAGCTTTCTTT
TRBV28	-	TRBJ2-6	-	CASRRTGTSGANVLTF	TGTGCCAGCAGACGTACAGGGACCTCTGGGGCCAACGTCCTGACTTTC